Below, 15 T cell receptor beta chains from the same sample are listed, as sequenced in a study of response to subunit inactivated influenza vaccine. TCRdb reprocessed the RT-PCR reads via MiXCR and lists one record per CDR3 protein. The sample lists 500,000 to 700,000 distinct CDR3 sequences, around a quarter occurring once. These data also featured in a second study, about T cells expressing NK-cell markers. That source reports: Synthesis of TCR beta cDNA relied on 5'RACE template switching carrying UMIs.

Source: CD4+ T cells sorted from PBMCs, taken 11 to 12 days after vaccination. The receptor set was obtained from a man in his forties or fifties who received an inactivated influenza vaccine.

The chain has TRBV20-1 and TRBJ1-6; the match to TRBD1 covers 7 bases. The trim removed 8 bases at V and 6 bases at J, leaving 4 bases unmatched. The CDR3 has 12 amino acids. Germline CDR1 reads DFQATT; CDR2 reads SNEGSKA (reference sequence). Written as DNA, the CDR3 is TGCAGTTCGGGGGACAGTAATTCACCCCTCCACTTT. Protein sequence: CSSGDSNSPLHF.

The rearrangement uses TRBV5-1 and TRBJ2-1, with TRBD2 matching over 8 bases. The CDR3 extends over 15 amino acids. J lost 0 bases, V lost 4 bases, and 3 bases had no gene match. Germline V gives CDR1 SGHRS, CDR2 YFSETQ. CDR3 coding DNA: TGCGCCAGCAGCGCCGGGGGGGGCTCCTACAATGAGCAGTTCTTC. Translating gives CASSAGGGSYNEQFF.

The chain couples TRBV28 to TRBJ2-7; 8 bases map to TRBD1. After removal of 6 bases from V and 7 bases from J, the junction contained 8 bases not matched to a gene. The CDR3 length is 13 residues. The germline CDR1 and CDR2 sequences are MDHEN and SYDVKM. CDR3 DNA: TGTGCCAGCAGAAAGGACAGGGTGAGTGAGCAGTACTTC. It translates to CASRKDRVSEQYF.

This clonotype was picked up a small number of times. CDR3 sequence (DNA): TGTGCCAGCTCGATCGGAGGGCAGGGGTCGAACAATGAGCAGTTCTTC. It specifies CASSIGGQGSNNEQFF. The chain couples TRBV9 to TRBJ2-1, with D perhaps matching TRBD1 or TRBD2 (6 bases each). Per germline, CDR1 SGDLS and CDR2 YYNGEE. The CDR3 runs to 16 residues. V shed 7 bases and J shed 5 bases, with 22 bases lying between them.

This clonotype appeared a few times. The gene calls are TRBV4-2 and TRBJ2-3; 11 bases are shared with TRBD2. CDR1 is LGHNA and CDR2 is YNFKEQ in the germline V gene. This CDR3 region has 17 residues. The V gene end was trimmed by 3 bases and the J gene end by 0 bases; junction bases not matched to a gene: 5. This CDR3 reads CASSQTGTSGSTDTQYF. Written as DNA, the CDR3 is TGTGCCAGCAGCCAGACCGGGACTAGCGGTAGCACAGATACGCAGTATTTT.

This clonotype appeared a few times. The chain uses TRBV10-3 and TRBJ1-2, with D possibly being TRBD1 (6 bases). In germline, CDR1 is ENHRY, CDR2 SYGVKD. There are 13 residues in the CDR3. The V gene lost 11 bases and the J gene lost 0 bases, with 13 bases spanning the gap. CDR3 protein: CAAKDSANYGYTF. CDR3 DNA: TGTGCCGCAAAGGACAGTGCTAACTATGGCTACACCTTC.

This chain connects TRBV20-1 to TRBJ1-1; 7 bases are shared with TRBD1. The length of the CDR3 is 14 residues. CDR1 is DFQATT, CDR2 SNEGSKA, per germline (reference sequence). V gave up 1 base and J gave up 2 bases; unmatched junction bases: 4. DNA for the CDR3: TGCAGTGCTAGAGGTGACAGGGATAACACTGAAGCTTTCTTT. It translates to CSARGDRDNTEAFF.

A few counts support this clonotype. Possible read error: a much larger clone is one base away. V gene TRBV7-8 combines with J gene TRBJ2-7, with D uncertain. Germline values: CDR1 SGHVS, CDR2 FQNEAQ. V lost 1 base to trimming and J lost 5 bases, with 3 bases between them. This CDR3 has 11 amino acids. The CDR3 DNA is TGTGCCAGCAGCTTAGTCCACGAGCAGTACTTC. It codes for CASSLVHEQYF.

This sequence joins TRBV7-2 and TRBJ2-7; D is possibly TRBD2 (7 bases). V lost 5 bases, J lost 3 bases, and 14 bases lay in between. Germline loops: CDR1 SGHTA, CDR2 FQGNSA. The CDR3 runs 14 residues. CDR3: CASSQRGGYYEQYF. CDR3 bases: TGTGCCAGCAGCCAGAGGGGGGGGTACTACGAGCAGTACTTC.

The chain combines TRBV9 with TRBJ2-5; 10 nucleotides agree with TRBD2. The CDR3 consists of 14 residues. Germline trimming cut 7 bases from V and 4 bases from J; bases unmatched to any gene: 7. Germline loops: CDR1 SGDLS, CDR2 YYNGEE. CDR3 residues: CASASGRRAETQYF. CDR3 coding DNA: TGTGCCAGCGCTAGCGGGAGAAGGGCAGAGACCCAGTACTTC.

The chain has TRBV5-1 and TRBJ2-2; 7 positions agree with TRBD1. Looked up from germline, CDR1 is SGHRS and CDR2 is YFSETQ. The CDR3 has 18 residues. With 0 bases clipped from V and 2 bases from J, the junction kept 10 bases outside the gene matches. The CDR3 DNA reads as TGCGCCAGCAGCTTGGCCCGACCCGGGACAGCAAACACCGGGGAGCTGTTTTTT. It yields the protein CASSLARPGTANTGELFF.

The J gene is TRBJ2-7, the V gene TRBV5-1; D not resolved. Germline loops: CDR1 SGHRS, CDR2 YFSETQ. The germline V and J ends were trimmed by 6 bases and 5 bases, with 15 bases remaining between them. CDR3 size: 13 residues. Here the CDR3 reads CASTDPPRNEQYF. The CDR3 DNA sequence: TGCGCCAGCACCGATCCCCCTCGAAACGAGCAGTACTTC.

The chain links TRBV18 to TRBJ2-3; 11 nucleotides align to TRBD2. The CDR3 is 17 residues long. The J segment lost 0 bases and the V segment lost 4 bases, leaving 6 bases of the junction unmatched. Germline V gene data show CDR1 as KGHSH and CDR2 as LQKENI. The CDR3 DNA follows: TGTGCCAGCTCACGGAGCGGGACTAGCGGAAGCACAGATACGCAGTATTTT. Amino acid sequence: CASSRSGTSGSTDTQYF.

The chain carries TRBV3-1 and TRBJ2-2, with 9 bases matching TRBD1. The ends lost 4 bases at V and 4 bases at J; junction bases unmatched: 7. This CDR3 is 16 amino acids long. CDR1 and CDR2 (germline): LGHDT, YNNKEL (reference sequence). The CDR3 DNA is TGTGCCAGCAGCCGGCGACAGGGACAGGGCACCGGGGAGCTGTTTTTT. It specifies CASSRRQGQGTGELFF.

This chain connects TRBV5-1 to TRBJ2-3; D perhaps matches TRBD2 (6 bases). The V end was cut by 2 bases, the J end by 1 base, with 8 bases between. Germline V gives CDR1 SGHRS, CDR2 YFSETQ. The CDR3 runs to 14 residues. The CDR3 region is CASSFWEGTDTQYF. In DNA form, the CDR3 reads TGCGCCAGCAGCTTTTGGGAGGGCACAGATACGCAGTATTTT.